Here is one TCR beta chain with its context. The antigen is undetermined. Each CDR3 protein is one row after TCRdb ran MiXCR on the 5' RACE reads. Among more than 300,000 distinct CDR3 sequences, approximately 14% were seen once, and the ten largest hold 22%. The data were obtained in a study of T-cell memory formation after mild COVID-19. Study-wide results and caveats: Pre-infection memory held some responding clones, suggesting pre-existing cross-reactive T cells responded.

V trimming: 6 bases; J trimming: 7 bases; junction bases outside the gene matches: 5. The CDR3 extends over 12 amino acids. The germline V gene encodes CDR1 SGHTA and CDR2 FQGNSA. The sample consisted of PBMCs or a T cell subset sorted from them (not recorded which). The TCR was taken from a man between 18 and 29 years old who had mild COVID-19 (a few samples of this study predate the infection). Cell type and time point are not known. The V gene is TRBV7-2, the J gene TRBJ1-2; TRBD1 agrees at 7 bases. CDR3 in amino acids: CASSLRQGGYTF. The CDR3 bases are TGTGCCAGCAGTTTACGACAGGGTGGCTACACCTTC.